The text below deals with one T cell receptor (beta chain). Its antigen is undetermined. CDR3 length: 16 amino acids. J gave up 4 bases and V 3 bases, and 8 bases lay outside the gene matches. Looked up from germline, CDR1 is PRHDT and CDR2 is FYEKMQ (reference sequence). Primers for the PCR totalled 60 Vbeta and 13 Jbeta. Profiled with immunoSEQ multiplex PCR; TCRdb holds only in-frame clones, not every one. The sample includes about 150,000 clones, about 80% of them seen just once. This sample stems from a study of cytomegalovirus exposure and HLA in healthy donors. About the study: Early released data had tens of millions of unique TCRs, all coming from HLA-typed donors. Study results and caveats: The classifier reportedly diagnosed cytomegalovirus status with high sensitivity and specificity.

The source material was PBMCs. The receptor comes from a woman between 45 and 60 years old in good health and CMV-seropositive. The chain combines TRBV13 with TRBJ2-2; 7 bases fit TRBD2. CDR3 amino acids: CASSFRLGGSTGELFF. Written as DNA, the CDR3 is TGTGCCAGCAGCTTCCGACTCGGGGGGAGCACCGGGGAGCTGTTTTTT. Drawing the rest from reference TRBV13 and TRBJ2-2, the complete variable domain is AAGVIQSPRHLIKEKRETATLKCYPIPRHDTVYWYQQGPGQDPQFLISFYEKMQSDKGSIPDRFSAQQFSDYHSELNMSSLELGDSALYFCASSFRLGGSTGELFFGEGSRLTVL.